The 18 T cell receptor beta chains below come from one sample, sequenced in a study of tumor T cells in aggressive B-cell lymphoma. Method: immunoSEQ multiplex PCR; TCRdb's copy keeps in-frame clones and lacks some. The profile shows fewer than 3,500 clones, about 94% of them singletons. The sequenced sample consisted of tumor tissue. These receptors were taken from an adult with diffuse large B cell lymphoma.

Concerning this clone itself: The junction and the germline gene differ at one end; a read error may be behind it. The chain links TRBV14 to TRBJ2-5, with 7 bases identical to TRBD1. CDR1 SGHDN and CDR2 FVKESK come from the germline V gene. This CDR3 is 15 amino acids long. CDR3: CASSLGTATQETQYF. For the CDR3, the DNA is TGTGCTAGCAGCCTAGGGACAGCTACCCAAGAGACCCAGTACTTC.

The chain couples TRBV18 to TRBJ2-5; 15 nucleotides agree with TRBD2. The CDR3 extends over 16 amino acids. Germline CDR1 and CDR2: KGHSH and LQKENI. V trimming: 4 bases; J trimming: 1 base; junction bases outside the gene matches: 1. CDR3 sequence (DNA): TGTGCCAGCTCACTGGGACTAGCGGGAGGCCAAGAGACCCAGTACTTC. This sequence encodes CASSLGLAGGQETQYF.

The chain recombines TRBV30 with TRBJ1-4; D ambiguous. V was trimmed by 4 bases and J by 6 bases, leaving 9 bases between them. This CDR3 is built from 12 residues. CDR1 is GTSNPN and CDR2 is SVGIG in the germline V gene (reference sequence). CDR3 sequence reads: CAWTDKDEKLFF. The CDR3 DNA sequence: TGTGCCTGGACAGACAAGGATGAAAAACTGTTTTTT.

This sequence joins TRBV6-5 and TRBJ1-1; weak D call: TRBD1 (5 bases). V was shortened by 6 bases and J by 5 bases, with 10 bases between the two germline ends. The length of the CDR3 is 12 residues. The germline CDR1 and CDR2 sequences are MNHEY and SVGAGI. DNA of the CDR3: TGTGCCAGCAGGGACGACAGAACTGAAGCTTTCTTT. This sequence encodes CASRDDRTEAFF.

With regard to this clone: Germline is not matched at one junction end, which may reflect a read error. J is TRBJ2-6 and V is TRBV11-1, with a tentative D call TRBD1 (5 bases). From germline, CDR1 is SGHAT and CDR2 FQDESV (reference sequence). This CDR3 region has 16 residues. DNA for the CDR3: TGTGCCAGCAGCTTAGTTGCTGACGCTGGGGCCAACGTCCTGACCTTC. Translated: CASSLVADAGANVLTF.

The chain carries TRBV5-1 and TRBJ1-2, with a tentative D call TRBD1 (5 bases). The CDR3 runs 14 residues. The germline V and J ends were trimmed by 4 bases and 2 bases, with 12 bases remaining between them. From germline, CDR1 is SGHRS and CDR2 YFSETQ. CDR3 nucleotides: TGCGCCAGCAGCCCAGGACACGGAAACTATGGCTACACCTTC. Its translation is CASSPGHGNYGYTF.

The chain has TRBV7-9 and TRBJ2-5; 7 nucleotides align to TRBD2. After removal of 0 bases from V and 5 bases from J, the junction contained 6 bases not matched to a gene. Germline V lookup: CDR1 SEHNR, CDR2 FQNEAQ (reference sequence). The length of the CDR3 is 15 residues. The CDR3 nucleotides read TGTGCCAGCAGCTTAGCCGGACTAGATAGGGAGACCCAGTACTTC. Protein: CASSLAGLDRETQYF.

The chain joins TRBV6-1 to TRBJ1-5, with 9 positions matching TRBD1. Losses at the gene ends were 4 bases for V and 2 bases for J; bases not matched to a gene: 3. Per germline, CDR1 MNHNS and CDR2 SASEGT. This CDR3 is 15 amino acids long. As DNA, the CDR3 is TGTGCCAGCAGTGCGGGACAGGGCGGCAATCAGCCCCAGCATTTT. Protein product: CASSAGQGGNQPQHF.

The chain couples TRBV9 to TRBJ1-2; weak D call: TRBD1 (6 bases). Germline CDR1 SGDLS, CDR2 YYNGEE. The CDR3 has 15 amino acids. The V end was cut by 0 bases, the J end by 5 bases, with 14 bases between. The chain's CDR3 is CASSVEITGQYGYTF. Here the CDR3 DNA reads TGTGCCAGCAGCGTAGAAATTACAGGGCAGTATGGCTACACCTTC. Full variable domain (outside the CDR3, taken from reference TRBV9 and TRBJ1-2): DSGVTQTPKHLITATGQRVTLRCSPRSGDLSVYWYQQSLDQGLQFLIQYYNGEERAKGNILERFSAQQFPDLHSELNLSSLELGDSALYFCASSVEITGQYGYTFGSGTRLTVV.

The genes are TRBV2 and TRBJ2-1; D is unresolved. Germline assignment: CDR1 SNHLY and CDR2 FYNNEI. V was pared by 4 bases and J by 5 bases, with 6 bases between. This CDR3 comprises 12 residues. CDR3 protein: CASSVRNNEQFF. DNA of the CDR3: TGTGCCAGCAGTGTCAGAAACAATGAGCAGTTCTTC. Filled out from reference TRBV2 and TRBJ2-1, the complete variable domain reads EPEVTQTPSHQVTQMGQEVILRCVPISNHLYFYWYRQILGQKVEFLVSFYNNEISEKSEIFDDQFSVERPDGSNFTLKIRSTKLEDSAMYFCASSVRNNEQFFGPGTRLTVL.

The chain is built from TRBV4-1 and TRBJ1-1; D remains ambiguous. Trimming cost V 2 bases and J 3 bases, with 7 bases left between them. Per germline, CDR1 MGHRA and CDR2 YSYEKL. The CDR3 sequence is 13 residues long. CDR3 sequence reads: CASSQPGDTEAFF. CDR3 coding DNA: TGCGCCAGCAGCCAACCCGGGGACACTGAAGCTTTCTTT.

The V gene is TRBV28, the J gene TRBJ2-1, with 7 bases fitting TRBD2. This CDR3 is built from 19 residues. Germline V gene data show CDR1 as MDHEN and CDR2 as SYDVKM. J lost 0 bases, V lost 4 bases, and 15 bases had no gene match. The CDR3 sequence is CASSSPGLAALSSYNEQFF. The CDR3 DNA sequence: TGTGCCAGCAGTTCCCCCGGGCTAGCGGCCCTGAGCTCCTACAATGAGCAGTTCTTC.

The chain has TRBV7-7 and TRBJ2-7, with a possible D match to TRBD2 (5 bases). This CDR3 has 15 residues. Looked up from germline, CDR1 is SSHAT and CDR2 is FNYEAQ (reference sequence). The ends were cut back, 1 base at V and 4 bases at J, with 14 bases in the middle. The CDR3 DNA sequence: TGTGCCAGCAGCTTAGGCGAGGGAACTGGGTACGAGCAGTACTTC. Protein: CASSLGEGTGYEQYF.

The chain employs TRBV27 and TRBJ2-7, with D unclear. Germline lookup yields CDR1 MNHEY and CDR2 SMNVEV (reference sequence). This CDR3 is 15 amino acids long. V shed 2 bases and J shed 2 bases, with 13 bases lying between them. The DNA for the CDR3 is TGTGCCAGCAGTTTAGCGTTTGGGCCGACCTACGAGCAGTACTTC. Residues: CASSLAFGPTYEQYF.

The V and J genes are TRBV6-4 and TRBJ1-1, with D possibly being TRBD1 (5 bases). CDR1 and CDR2 (germline): MRHNA, SNTAGT. The ends were cut back, 2 bases at V and 5 bases at J, with 15 bases in the middle. This CDR3 is 15 amino acids long. Here the CDR3 reads CASSDRQGTTTEAFF. Written as DNA, the CDR3 is TGTGCCAGCAGTGACCGGCAGGGTACTACTACTGAAGCTTTCTTT.

The chain employs TRBV29-1 and TRBJ2-1, with a tentative D call TRBD1 (6 bases). The germline V gene encodes CDR1 SQVTM and CDR2 ANQGSEA. The CDR3 is made up of 16 amino acids. The V end lost 5 bases, the J end lost 0 bases, and 17 bases lay between the germline ends. The CDR3 region is CSVLLQGSSSYNEQFF. The CDR3 DNA sequence: TGCAGCGTTCTTCTTCAGGGGAGTAGCTCCTACAATGAGCAGTTCTTC.

The chain employs TRBV19 and TRBJ1-1, with a tentative D call TRBD1 (6 bases). The CDR3 has 14 residues. V was cut by 0 bases and J by 5 bases, with 10 bases left in between. In germline, CDR1 is LNHDA, CDR2 SQIVND (reference sequence). CDR3 in DNA: TGTGCCAGTAGTATAGAGGGCAGGGGTACTGAAGCTTTCTTT. Residues: CASSIEGRGTEAFF.

In its sample, this clone was seen once. This chain connects TRBV4-2 to TRBJ2-6; tentatively, D is TRBD1 (6 bases). Trimming cost V 0 bases and J 6 bases, with 21 bases left between them. CDR1 is LGHNA, CDR2 YNFKEQ, per germline. CDR3 length: 19 residues. The chain's CDR3 is CASSQDWGQGLGKANVLTF. Written as DNA, the CDR3 is TGTGCCAGCAGCCAAGATTGGGGGCAGGGCCTCGGGAAGGCCAACGTCCTGACTTTC.